One and the same sample provided the 12 T cell receptor beta chains below, sequenced in a study of T cell changes during pregnancy in multiple sclerosis. The data were produced by immunoSEQ multiplex PCR, yet TCRdb's version contains in-frame clones alone and is incomplete. The profile shows just under 85,000 clones, roughly nine tenths of them singletons. The material was peripheral blood, obtained in the first trimester of pregnancy. These receptors came from a female donor with multiple sclerosis, enrolled in a pregnancy study.

The CDR3 here is CASLSGGVSTDTQYF. The CDR3 DNA reads as TGTGCCAGCTTGTCCGGGGGGGTGAGCACAGATACGCAGTATTTT. The V gene is TRBV7-9, the J gene TRBJ2-3, with 8 bases lining up with TRBD2. Germline V gives CDR1 SEHNR, CDR2 FQNEAQ (reference sequence). J gave up 0 bases and V 8 bases, and 7 bases lay outside the gene matches. CDR3 length equals 15 residues.

The gene calls are TRBV28 and TRBJ2-7, with TRBD1 identical over 7 bases. The V gene end was trimmed by 8 bases and the J gene end by 3 bases; junction bases not matched to a gene: 7. The length of the CDR3 is 13 residues. The germline V gene encodes CDR1 MDHEN and CDR2 SYDVKM. Here the CDR3 DNA reads TGTGCCAGCCGAACAGGGGTTGGCTACGAGCAGTACTTC. Residues: CASRTGVGYEQYF.

This clone was detected only once. Other DNA sequences from this sample encode an identical CDR3 as well. The DNA for the CDR3 is TGCAGCGTTGAGGAGCTTACAGATACGCAGTATTTT. Encoded protein: CSVEELTDTQYF. The chain couples TRBV29-1 to TRBJ2-3, with unresolved D. V was trimmed by 3 bases and J by 3 bases, leaving 7 bases between them. Germline V gene data show CDR1 as SQVTM and CDR2 as ANQGSEA. CDR3 length: 12 amino acids.

This rearrangement joins TRBV7-7 to TRBJ1-3; D not certain. The germline V and J ends were trimmed by 1 base and 3 bases, with 25 bases remaining between them. Germline loops: CDR1 SSHAT, CDR2 FNYEAQ (reference sequence). The CDR3 is 20 residues long. CDR3 residues: CASSLGGGTLGRPGGNTIYF. CDR3 nucleotides: TGTGCCAGCAGCTTAGGAGGCGGTACGTTGGGGAGACCGGGTGGAAACACCATATATTTT.

The CDR3 nucleotides read TGTGCCAGCAGCTCAGGGGACAGGAAAAACACCTTC. Encoded protein: CASSSGDRKNTF. The gene calls are TRBV7-9 and TRBJ1-2, with 8 bases lining up with TRBD1. The CDR3 runs 12 residues. The germline V gene encodes CDR1 SEHNR and CDR2 FQNEAQ (reference sequence). Trimming cost V 4 bases and J 12 bases; bases outside gene matches: 7.

This rearrangement joins TRBV28 to TRBJ2-7; D unclear. This CDR3 has 11 residues. Germline CDR1 MDHEN, CDR2 SYDVKM. Trimming shortened V by 6 bases and J by 3 bases, and 6 bases separated the two germline ends. As DNA, the CDR3 is TGTGCCAGCAGGACTCACTACGAGCAGTACTTC. This translates into CASRTHYEQYF.

This sequence joins TRBV25-1 and TRBJ1-2; 7 bases are shared with TRBD1. This CDR3 spans 14 amino acids. Germline V gene lookup returns CDR1 MGHDK and CDR2 SYGVNS. J lost 5 bases, V lost 3 bases, and 6 bases had no gene match. The CDR3 loop reads CASSDHDRAYGYTF. The CDR3 coding sequence is TGTGCCAGCAGTGATCACGACAGGGCTTATGGCTACACCTTC.

This chain connects TRBV10-3 to TRBJ1-2; unclear D gene. There are 13 residues in the CDR3. V was trimmed by 6 bases and J by 5 bases, leaving 13 bases between them. CDR1 and CDR2 (germline): ENHRY, SYGVKD. The CDR3 region is CAISPAGGYGYTF. CDR3 sequence (DNA): TGTGCCATCAGCCCCGCGGGAGGGTATGGCTACACCTTC.

The J gene is TRBJ2-3, the V gene TRBV2; 7 bases are shared with TRBD1. V shed 7 bases and J 1 base; nucleotides not matched to a gene: 5. The germline CDR1 and CDR2 sequences are SNHLY and FYNNEI. The CDR3 is made up of 14 amino acids. CDR3 residues: CASTLQGRTDTQYF. The CDR3, as DNA: TGTGCCAGCACTTTACAGGGGCGCACAGATACGCAGTATTTT.

The genes are TRBV7-3 and TRBJ2-2; D unresolved. The germline V and J ends were trimmed by 6 bases and 2 bases, with 4 bases remaining between them. The length of the CDR3 is 12 residues. CDR1 and CDR2 (germline): SGHTA, FQGTGA. CDR3 amino acids: CASSSNTGELFF. The CDR3 coding sequence is TGTGCCAGCAGTAGTAACACCGGGGAGCTGTTTTTT.

V usage is TRBV4-3 and J usage is TRBJ2-3; TRBD2 matches at 8 bases. The ends lost 0 bases at V and 4 bases at J; junction bases unmatched: 9. The CDR3 totals 17 residues. Germline V gene data show CDR1 as LGHNA and CDR2 as YSLEER. The CDR3 DNA reads TGCGCCAGCAGCCAAGATGAGGGACTAGATTTGCCAGATACGCAGTATTTT. Encoded protein: CASSQDEGLDLPDTQYF.

CDR3 DNA sequence: TGTGCCAGCTCGCCGACTAGCACGCAAAACATTCAGTACTTC. This encodes CASSPTSTQNIQYF. The rearrangement links TRBV7-2 to TRBJ2-4, with 7 bases lining up with TRBD2. Germline V gene sequence: CDR1 SGHTA, CDR2 FQGNSA. V trimming: 8 bases; J trimming: 5 bases; junction bases outside the gene matches: 9. The CDR3 has 14 residues.